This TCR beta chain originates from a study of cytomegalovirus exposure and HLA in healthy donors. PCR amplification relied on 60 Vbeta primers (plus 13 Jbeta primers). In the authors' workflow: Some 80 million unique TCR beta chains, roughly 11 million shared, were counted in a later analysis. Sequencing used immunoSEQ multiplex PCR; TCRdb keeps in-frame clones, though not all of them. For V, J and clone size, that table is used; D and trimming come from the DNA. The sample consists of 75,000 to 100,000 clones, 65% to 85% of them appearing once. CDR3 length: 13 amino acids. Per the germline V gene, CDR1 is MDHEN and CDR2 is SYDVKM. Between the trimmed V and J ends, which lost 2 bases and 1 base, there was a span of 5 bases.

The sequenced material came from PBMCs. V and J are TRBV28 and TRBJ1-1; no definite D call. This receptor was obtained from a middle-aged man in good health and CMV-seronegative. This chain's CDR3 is CASSLLGNTEAFF. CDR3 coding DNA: TGTGCCAGCAGTTTACTCGGGAACACTGAAGCTTTCTTT.